This T cell receptor beta chain came from a study of identical twins. Study-wide results and caveats: In cord blood, abundant beta clonotypes had fewer insertions; memory showed no trend.

TCRdb recomputed calls from the 5' RACE reads with MiXCR, one row per CDR3 protein. The sample has nearly 650,000 distinct CDR3 sequences, roughly 7.1% seen once. Germline V gene data show CDR1 as MNHEY and CDR2 as SMNVEV (reference sequence). This CDR3 contains 15 residues. Trimming at V came to 4 bases and at J to 5 bases, leaving 8 bases not matched to a gene. In the case of this clonotype: Its target is not known.

The data also belong to a second study, concerning yellow fever vaccine responses in identical twins.

This chain links TRBV27 with TRBJ2-1, with 7 bases lining up with TRBD2. The receptor was isolated from a woman in her late teens or twenties in good health. The sequencing sample was made of PBMCs. The CDR3: CASSSVSGVDNEQFF. For the CDR3, the DNA is TGTGCCAGCAGTTCCGTCAGCGGGGTGGACAATGAGCAGTTCTTC.